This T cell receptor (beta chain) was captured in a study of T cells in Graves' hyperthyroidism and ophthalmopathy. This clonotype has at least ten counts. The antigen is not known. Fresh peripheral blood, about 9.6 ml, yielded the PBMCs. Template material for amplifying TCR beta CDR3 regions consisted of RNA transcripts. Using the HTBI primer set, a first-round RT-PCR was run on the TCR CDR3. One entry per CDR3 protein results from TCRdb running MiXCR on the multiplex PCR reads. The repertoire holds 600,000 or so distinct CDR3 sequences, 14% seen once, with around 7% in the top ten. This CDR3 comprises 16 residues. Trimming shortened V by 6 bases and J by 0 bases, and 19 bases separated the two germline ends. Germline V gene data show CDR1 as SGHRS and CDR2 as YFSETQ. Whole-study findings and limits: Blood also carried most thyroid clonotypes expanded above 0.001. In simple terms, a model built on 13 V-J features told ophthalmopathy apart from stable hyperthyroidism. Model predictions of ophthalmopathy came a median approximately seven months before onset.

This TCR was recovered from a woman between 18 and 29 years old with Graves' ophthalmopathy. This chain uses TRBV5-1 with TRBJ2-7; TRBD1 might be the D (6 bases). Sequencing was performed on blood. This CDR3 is CASTIGTGPLSYEQYF. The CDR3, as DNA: TGCGCCAGCACCATCGGCACAGGGCCCCTCTCCTACGAGCAGTACTTC.